One and the same sample provided the 23 T cell receptor beta chains below, sequenced in a study of human T cells and chemical hapten exposure. As to time point: patch test 1, 2 weeks after DPC sensitization. Treatment of the sample: therapeutic diphenylcyclopropenone sensitization with weekly scalp DPC. TCRdb itself ran the RACE reads through MiXCR, one entry per CDR3 protein. This sample has some 400,000 distinct CDR3 sequences, with more than 4.5% found just once. The source was whole blood, collected in connection with sensitization to the hapten diphenylcyclopropenone (DPC). The source of these receptors is a woman in her fifties or sixties with alopecia areata. Some clones in this sample may be carry-over from other donors' samples.

This clonotype appeared a few times. The chain recombines TRBV12-3 or TRBV12-4 with TRBJ1-1; D is unclear. This CDR3 comprises 13 residues. Trimming took 3 bases from V and 9 from J, leaving 14 bases between them. The CDR3 loop reads CASSFYGPKKAFF. As DNA, the CDR3 is TGTGCCAGCAGTTTTTACGGGCCGAAGAAAGCTTTCTTT.

This clonotype has a handful of counts. The genes are TRBV20-1 and TRBJ2-7; 10 nucleotides line up with TRBD2. The CDR3 has 17 amino acids. Trimming at V came to 0 bases and at J to 3 bases, leaving 11 bases not matched to a gene. Per the germline V gene, CDR1 is DFQATT and CDR2 is SNEGSKA (reference sequence). The CDR3 loop reads CSARDLLAGGARYEQYF. DNA of the CDR3: TGCAGTGCTAGAGACCTATTAGCGGGGGGCGCCCGCTACGAGCAGTACTTC.

This clonotype has a count of ten or more. The chain recombines TRBV24-1 with TRBJ2-1; D gene ambiguous. CDR1 is KGHDR, CDR2 SFDVKD, per germline. The CDR3 consists of 15 residues. V lost 9 bases and J 6 bases, leaving 20 bases between the germline ends. The CDR3 nucleotides are TGTGCCACCCTCCTACGGGCATGGGTCTTCAATGAGCAGTTCTTC. Its protein is CATLLRAWVFNEQFF.

This clonotype was seen ten or more times. Its ends do not fully match the called genes, so a read error is possible. The chain links TRBV5-1 to TRBJ1-1; TRBD1 agrees at 7 bases. This CDR3 spans 13 amino acids. Germline V gene data show CDR1 as SGHRS and CDR2 as YFSETQ. CDR3 in DNA: TGTGCCAGCAGCTTAGACAGGGACACTGAAGCTTTCTTT. Translating it yields CASSLDRDTEAFF.

This clonotype was seen many times. This rearrangement joins TRBV10-2 to TRBJ1-1; 11 nucleotides line up with TRBD1. CDR1 and CDR2 (germline): WSHSY, SAAADI. The CDR3 is made up of 16 amino acids. With 10 bases clipped from V and 5 bases from J, the junction kept 15 bases outside the gene matches. This CDR3 is CATTPAGTGGWTEAFF. CDR3 bases: TGCGCCACTACACCGGCTGGGACAGGGGGTTGGACTGAAGCTTTCTTT.

This clonotype was seen many times. The V call is TRBV29-1, the J call TRBJ2-3; 8 nucleotides match TRBD1. The V and J ends lost 7 bases and 10 bases, in that order; junction bases with no gene match: 4. The CDR3 sequence is 10 residues long. The germline V gene encodes CDR1 SQVTM and CDR2 ANQGSEA. CDR3 sequence reads: CSAQGEAQYF. The DNA for the CDR3 is TGCAGCGCACAGGGGGAGGCGCAGTATTTT.

Ten or more counts support this clonotype. V is TRBV28 and J is TRBJ2-3; 7 bases are shared with TRBD2. The V and J ends lost 2 bases and 1 base, in that order; junction bases with no gene match: 18. The CDR3 runs 20 residues. Germline V gives CDR1 MDHEN, CDR2 SYDVKM. The CDR3 region is CASSLPPVSGLDGGTDTQYF. CDR3 sequence (DNA): TGTGCCAGCAGTTTACCCCCCGTTAGCGGGCTCGACGGTGGCACAGATACGCAGTATTTT.

This clonotype appeared many times. V usage is TRBV6-6 and J usage is TRBJ1-4, with D uncertain. The CDR3 is made up of 13 amino acids. CDR1 is MNHNY, CDR2 SVGAGI, per germline (reference sequence). Trimming cost V 4 bases and J 5 bases, with 8 bases left between them. The CDR3 nucleotides read TGTGCCAGCAGTTTATCCAAGAATGAAAAACTGTTTTTT. Its protein is CASSLSKNEKLFF.

The chain combines TRBV30 with TRBJ1-2; D might be TRBD1 (6 bases). The length of the CDR3 is 12 residues. Germline V gives CDR1 GTSNPN, CDR2 SVGIG (reference sequence). V shed 8 bases and J shed 7 bases, with 17 bases lying between them. The CDR3 DNA sequence: TGTGCCGGCACCACACAGGGAGGTGGCTACACCTTC. Translating gives CAGTTQGGGYTF.

This clonotype was seen at least ten times. The gene calls are TRBV7-8 and TRBJ1-5; no reliable D call. The germline V gene has CDR1 SGHVS and CDR2 FQNEAQ. The CDR3 sequence is 14 residues long. V lost 0 bases and J lost 3, with 6 bases in between. CDR3 residues: CASSLAGTNQPQHF. As DNA, the CDR3 is TGTGCCAGCAGCTTAGCAGGCACCAATCAGCCCCAGCATTTT.

The chain joins TRBV12-3 or TRBV12-4 to TRBJ1-1; perhaps TRBD1 as D (6 bases). The CDR3 runs to 15 residues. The germline V and J ends were trimmed by 3 bases and 4 bases, with 15 bases remaining between them. CDR3 loop: CASSFFGGHGTEAFF. The DNA of the CDR3 is TGTGCCAGCAGTTTTTTTGGGGGGCACGGCACTGAAGCTTTCTTT.

This clonotype was counted a few times. The genes are TRBV2 and TRBJ2-2, with D hard to call. This CDR3 comprises 13 residues. With 7 bases removed from V and 3 bases from J, the gap between germline ends came to 9 bases. The germline CDR1 and CDR2 sequences are SNHLY and FYNNEI. CDR3 in amino acids: CASKSSYTGELFF. The CDR3 coding sequence is TGTGCCAGCAAATCCTCTTACACCGGGGAGCTGTTTTTT.

V usage is TRBV7-9 and J usage is TRBJ2-5; 8 bases are shared with TRBD1. CDR3 length: 15 amino acids. The junction had 4 bases not matched to a gene; V was cut back by 4 bases and J by 0 bases. Looked up from germline, CDR1 is SEHNR and CDR2 is FQNEAQ (reference sequence). The CDR3 here is CASSSRQGNQETQYF. For the CDR3, the DNA is TGTGCCAGCAGCTCAAGACAGGGGAACCAAGAGACCCAGTACTTC.

This clonotype was detected only a few times. This rearrangement joins TRBV3-1 to TRBJ1-5; possibly TRBD1 for D (6 bases). The V end was cut by 0 bases, the J end by 11 bases, with 17 bases between. Germline V CDR1 and CDR2: LGHDT, YNNKEL (reference sequence). This CDR3 comprises 15 residues. CDR3 sequence: CASSQDAGQVGAQHF. The CDR3 DNA is TGTGCCAGCAGCCAAGACGCGGGACAAGTCGGGGCCCAGCATTTT.

The table lists this clonotype with a few counts. The chain recombines TRBV7-6 with TRBJ1-3; no definite D call. V shed 5 bases and J shed 3 bases, with 11 bases lying between them. CDR1 is SGHVS and CDR2 is FNYEAQ in the germline V gene. The CDR3 covers 14 residues. This chain's CDR3 is CASSPGGYGNTIYF. CDR3 nucleotide sequence: TGTGCCAGCAGCCCCGGCGGGTATGGAAACACCATATATTTT.

In this sample, this clonotype turned up many times. The gene calls are TRBV20-1 and TRBJ2-3; tentative D call: TRBD2 (5 bases). The CDR3 runs 14 residues. Per the germline V gene, CDR1 is DFQATT and CDR2 is SNEGSKA (reference sequence). Between the trimmed V and J ends, which lost 3 bases and 0 bases, there was a span of 10 bases. CDR3 DNA: TGCAGTGCTAGGGTAGCGAGAAGCACAGATACGCAGTATTTT. Its protein is CSARVARSTDTQYF.

Many counts were recorded for this clonotype. This chain links TRBV9 with TRBJ2-5; D is ambiguous. The CDR3 length is 15 residues. V shed 4 bases and J shed 0 bases, with 13 bases lying between them. The germline V gene encodes CDR1 SGDLS and CDR2 YYNGEE. In DNA form, the CDR3 reads TGTGCCAGCAGCTCCGGACCTGCGTACCAAGAGACCCAGTACTTC. This codes for CASSSGPAYQETQYF.

The rearrangement uses TRBV7-9 and TRBJ1-6; D gene unclear. This CDR3 comprises 14 residues. The germline V gene encodes CDR1 SEHNR and CDR2 FQNEAQ (reference sequence). V was clipped by 5 bases and J by 7 bases, with 12 bases between them. CDR3 loop: CASSPPRGNSPLHF. The CDR3 coding sequence is TGTGCCAGCAGCCCCCCGAGAGGGAATTCACCCCTCCACTTT.

This clonotype was seen repeatedly, ten times or more. The CDR3 DNA is TGTGCCAGCAGCTTGGTAGGGGTCCCCTCCTACGAGCAGTACTTC. Translated: CASSLVGVPSYEQYF. V gene TRBV5-5 combines with J gene TRBJ2-7; D may be TRBD1 (5 bases). Germline loops: CDR1 SGHKS, CDR2 YYEKEE (reference sequence). The CDR3 has 15 amino acids. V dropped 0 bases and J dropped 0 bases, with 10 bases sitting between them.

This clonotype was observed many times. The chain employs TRBV24-1 and TRBJ1-1; TRBD1 might be the D (6 bases). V was shortened by 1 base and J by 1 base, with 12 bases between the two germline ends. The CDR3 totals 16 residues. Germline CDR1 reads KGHDR; CDR2 reads SFDVKD. The CDR3 nucleotides are TGTGCCACCAGTGATTTTCCGGGACAATCGAACACTGAAGCTTTCTTT. As protein: CATSDFPGQSNTEAFF.

This clonotype was seen only a few times. The V and J genes are TRBV12-5 and TRBJ1-1, with D perhaps matching TRBD1 (6 bases). The CDR3 sequence is 14 residues long. V was cut by 3 bases and J by 2 bases, with 10 bases left in between. The V gene's germline CDR1 is LGHNT and CDR2 FRNRAP. The CDR3 coding sequence is TGTGCTAGTGGTTTAGGGGGTTATAACACTGAAGCTTTCTTT. Amino acid sequence: CASGLGGYNTEAFF. The full variable domain, completed using reference TRBV12-5 and TRBJ1-1, is DARVTQTPRHKVTEMGQEVTMRCQPILGHNTVFWYRQTMMQGLELLAYFRNRAPLDDSGMPKDRFSAEMPDATLATLKIQPSEPRDSAVYFCASGLGGYNTEAFFGQGTRLTVV.

This clonotype was picked up many times. The genes are TRBV5-1 and TRBJ2-3; the D gene is possibly TRBD2 (7 bases). The germline V gene has CDR1 SGHRS and CDR2 YFSETQ. CDR3 length equals 16 residues. Between the trimmed V and J ends, which lost 1 base and 4 bases, there was a span of 16 bases. The DNA for the CDR3 is TGCGCCAGCAGCTTGCGGGGGGCGGCGGAAGCAGATACGCAGTATTTT. It codes for CASSLRGAAEADTQYF. The variable domain in full, completed from reference TRBV5-1 and TRBJ2-3, reads KAGVTQTPRYLIKTRGQQVTLSCSPISGHRSVSWYQQTPGQGLQFLFEYFSETQRNKGNFPGRFSGRQFSNSRSEMNVSTLELGDSALYLCASSLRGAAEADTQYFGPGTRLTVL.

The sample holds many counts of this clonotype. The rearrangement uses TRBV12-3 or TRBV12-4 and TRBJ2-1; tentatively, D is TRBD1 (6 bases). V lost 5 bases and J 3 bases, leaving 11 bases between the germline ends. This CDR3 region has 14 residues. The CDR3 sequence is CASSLGQRYNEQFF. The CDR3 region has the DNA TGTGCCAGCAGTCTAGGACAGCGCTACAATGAGCAGTTCTTC.